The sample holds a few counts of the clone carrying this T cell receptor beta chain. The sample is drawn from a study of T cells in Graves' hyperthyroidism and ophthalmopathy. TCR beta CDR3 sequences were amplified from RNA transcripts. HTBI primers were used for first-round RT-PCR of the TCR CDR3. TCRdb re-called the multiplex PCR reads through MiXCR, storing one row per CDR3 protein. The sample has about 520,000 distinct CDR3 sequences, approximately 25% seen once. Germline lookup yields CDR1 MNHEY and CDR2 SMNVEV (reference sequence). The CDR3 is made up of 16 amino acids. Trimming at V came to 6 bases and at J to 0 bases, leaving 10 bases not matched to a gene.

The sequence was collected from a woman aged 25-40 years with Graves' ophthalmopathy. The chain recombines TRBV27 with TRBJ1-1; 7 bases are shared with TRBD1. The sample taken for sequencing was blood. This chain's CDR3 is CASSPHPDRVNTEAFF. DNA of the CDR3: TGTGCCAGCAGCCCCCACCCTGACAGGGTGAACACTGAAGCTTTCTTT.